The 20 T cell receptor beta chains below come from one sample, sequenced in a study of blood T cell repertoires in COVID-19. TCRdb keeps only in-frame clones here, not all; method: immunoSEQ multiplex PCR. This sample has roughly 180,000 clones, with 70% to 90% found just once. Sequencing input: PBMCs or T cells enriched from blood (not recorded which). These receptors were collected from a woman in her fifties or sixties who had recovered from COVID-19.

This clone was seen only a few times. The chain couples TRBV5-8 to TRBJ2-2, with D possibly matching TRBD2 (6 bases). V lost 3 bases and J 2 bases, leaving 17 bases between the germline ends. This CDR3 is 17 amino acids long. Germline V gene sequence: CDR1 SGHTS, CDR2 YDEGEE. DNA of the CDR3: TGTGCCAGCAGCTGGCTACCGGGACTGATCAACACCGGGGAGCTGTTTTTT. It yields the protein CASSWLPGLINTGELFF.

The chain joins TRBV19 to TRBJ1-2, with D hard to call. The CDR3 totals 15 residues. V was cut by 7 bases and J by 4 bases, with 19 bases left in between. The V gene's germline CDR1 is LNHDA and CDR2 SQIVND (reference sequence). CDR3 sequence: CASTPPGGFAYGYTF. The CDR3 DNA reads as TGTGCCAGTACACCCCCCGGCGGGTTCGCCTATGGCTACACCTTC.

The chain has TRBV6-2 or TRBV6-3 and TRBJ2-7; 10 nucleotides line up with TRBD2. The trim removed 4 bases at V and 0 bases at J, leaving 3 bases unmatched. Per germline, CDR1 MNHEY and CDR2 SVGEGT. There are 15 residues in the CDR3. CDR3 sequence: CASSSRTSGSYEQYV. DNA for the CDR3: TGTGCCAGCAGTTCCCGGACTAGCGGCTCCTACGAGCAGTACGTC.

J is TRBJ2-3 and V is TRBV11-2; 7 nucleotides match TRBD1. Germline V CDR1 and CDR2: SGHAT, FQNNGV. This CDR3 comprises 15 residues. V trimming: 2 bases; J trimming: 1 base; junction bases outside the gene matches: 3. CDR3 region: CASSLLTGGTDTQYF. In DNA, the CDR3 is TGTGCCAGCAGCTTACTTACAGGGGGCACAGATACGCAGTATTTT.

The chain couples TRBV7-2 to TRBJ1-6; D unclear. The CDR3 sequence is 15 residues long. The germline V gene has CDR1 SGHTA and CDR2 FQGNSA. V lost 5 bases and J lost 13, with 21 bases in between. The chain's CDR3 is CASSPLVARGRPLHF. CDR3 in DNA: TGTGCCAGCAGCCCCCTAGTGGCGCGCGGTCGGCCCCTCCACTTT.

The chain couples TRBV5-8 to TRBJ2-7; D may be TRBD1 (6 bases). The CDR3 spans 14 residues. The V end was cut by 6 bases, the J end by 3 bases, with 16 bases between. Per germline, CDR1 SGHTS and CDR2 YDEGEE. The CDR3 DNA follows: TGTGCCAGCACCCCAGGGCCAGGGGACTACGAGCAGTACGTC. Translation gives CASTPGPGDYEQYV.

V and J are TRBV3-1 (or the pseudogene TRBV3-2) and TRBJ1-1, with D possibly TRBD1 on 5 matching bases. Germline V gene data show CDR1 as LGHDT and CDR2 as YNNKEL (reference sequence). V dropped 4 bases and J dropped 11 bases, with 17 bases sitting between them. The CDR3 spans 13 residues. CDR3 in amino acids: CASSPTTGGVAFF. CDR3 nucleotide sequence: TGTGCCAGCAGCCCAACCACTGGGGGGGTGGCTTTCTTT.

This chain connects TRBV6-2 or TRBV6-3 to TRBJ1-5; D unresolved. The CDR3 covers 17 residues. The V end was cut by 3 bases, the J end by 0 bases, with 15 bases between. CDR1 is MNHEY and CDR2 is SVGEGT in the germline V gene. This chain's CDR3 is CASSYHSQAYSNQPQHF. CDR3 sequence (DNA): TGTGCCAGCAGTTATCATTCGCAGGCCTATAGCAATCAGCCCCAGCATTTT.

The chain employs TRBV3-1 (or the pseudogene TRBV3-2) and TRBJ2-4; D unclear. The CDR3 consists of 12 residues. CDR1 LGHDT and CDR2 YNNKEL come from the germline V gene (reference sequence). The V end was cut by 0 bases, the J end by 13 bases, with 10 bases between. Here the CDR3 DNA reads TGTGCCAGCAGCCAAGATTTGTCTTTCCAGTACTTC. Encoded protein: CASSQDLSFQYF.

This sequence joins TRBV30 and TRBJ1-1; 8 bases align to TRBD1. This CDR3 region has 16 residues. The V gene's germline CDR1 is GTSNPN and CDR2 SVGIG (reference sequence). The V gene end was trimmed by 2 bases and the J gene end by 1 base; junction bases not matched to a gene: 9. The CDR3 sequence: CAWSPRAGQGNTEAFF. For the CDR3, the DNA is TGTGCCTGGAGTCCTCGGGCTGGACAGGGGAACACTGAAGCTTTCTTT.

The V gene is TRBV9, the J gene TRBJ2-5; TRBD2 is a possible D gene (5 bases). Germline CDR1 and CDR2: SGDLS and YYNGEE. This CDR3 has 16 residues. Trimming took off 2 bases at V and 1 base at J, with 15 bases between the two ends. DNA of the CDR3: TGTGCCAGCAGCGTCACACCCGGAGGAGCCCAAGAGACCCAGTACTTC. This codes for CASSVTPGGAQETQYF.

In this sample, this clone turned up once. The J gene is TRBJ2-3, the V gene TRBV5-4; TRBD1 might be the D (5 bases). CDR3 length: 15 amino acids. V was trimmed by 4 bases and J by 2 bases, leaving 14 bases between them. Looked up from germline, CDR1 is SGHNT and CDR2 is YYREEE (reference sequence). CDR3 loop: CASSLGVSLTDTQYF. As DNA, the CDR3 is TGTGCCAGCAGCCTAGGGGTTTCTCTCACAGATACGCAGTATTTT.

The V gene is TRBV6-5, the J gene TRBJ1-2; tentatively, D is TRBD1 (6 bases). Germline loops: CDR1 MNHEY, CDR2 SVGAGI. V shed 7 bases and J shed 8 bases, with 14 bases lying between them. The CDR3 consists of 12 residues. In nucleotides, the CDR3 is TGTGCCAGCACCAGTGGGGGCGGAGGCTACACCTTC. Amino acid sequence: CASTSGGGGYTF.

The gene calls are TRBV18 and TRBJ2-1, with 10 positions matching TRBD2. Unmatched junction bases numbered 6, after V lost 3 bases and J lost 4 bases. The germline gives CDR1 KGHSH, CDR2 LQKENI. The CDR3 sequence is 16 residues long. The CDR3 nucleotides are TGTGCCAGCTCACCCACTAGCGGGATGGTTTACAATGAGCAGTTCTTC. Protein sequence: CASSPTSGMVYNEQFF.

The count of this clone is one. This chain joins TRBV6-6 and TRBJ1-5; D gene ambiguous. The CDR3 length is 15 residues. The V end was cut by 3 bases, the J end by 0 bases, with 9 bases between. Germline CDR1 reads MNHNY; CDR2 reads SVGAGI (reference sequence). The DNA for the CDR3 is TGTGCCAGCAGTTATAGGGAGAATAGCAATCAGCCCCAGCATTTT. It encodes CASSYRENSNQPQHF.

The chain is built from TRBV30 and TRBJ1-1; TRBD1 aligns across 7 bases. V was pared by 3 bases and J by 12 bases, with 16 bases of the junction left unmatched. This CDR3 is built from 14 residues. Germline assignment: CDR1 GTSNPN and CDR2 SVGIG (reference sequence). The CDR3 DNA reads TGTGCCTGGAGAGCTACAGGGGATTTTCCTTTGTCTTTCTTT. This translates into CAWRATGDFPLSFF.

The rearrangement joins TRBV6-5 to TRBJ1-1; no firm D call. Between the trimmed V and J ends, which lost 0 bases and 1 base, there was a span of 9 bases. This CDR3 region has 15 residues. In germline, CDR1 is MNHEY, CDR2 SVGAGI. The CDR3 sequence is CASSYSFAGNTEAFF. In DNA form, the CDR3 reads TGTGCCAGCAGTTACTCGTTCGCCGGGAACACTGAAGCTTTCTTT.

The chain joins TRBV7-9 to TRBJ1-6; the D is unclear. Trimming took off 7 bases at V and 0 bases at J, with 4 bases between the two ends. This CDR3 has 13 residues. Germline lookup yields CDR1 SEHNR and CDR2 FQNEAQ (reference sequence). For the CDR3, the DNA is TGTGCCAGCAAAGCCTCCTATAATTCACCCCTCCACTTT. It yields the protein CASKASYNSPLHF.

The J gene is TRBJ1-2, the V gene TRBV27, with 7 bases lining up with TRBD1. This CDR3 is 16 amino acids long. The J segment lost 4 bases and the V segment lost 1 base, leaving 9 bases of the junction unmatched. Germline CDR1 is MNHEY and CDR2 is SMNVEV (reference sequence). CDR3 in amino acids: CASSLLITGDLYGYTF. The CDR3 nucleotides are TGTGCCAGCAGTTTATTAATCACAGGGGATCTCTATGGCTACACCTTC.

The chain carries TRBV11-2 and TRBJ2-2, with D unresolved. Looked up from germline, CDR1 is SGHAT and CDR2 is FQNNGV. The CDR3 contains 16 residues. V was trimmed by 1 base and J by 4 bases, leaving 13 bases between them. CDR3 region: CASSLVAGPFTGELFF. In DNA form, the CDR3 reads TGTGCCAGCAGCTTAGTGGCAGGCCCGTTCACCGGGGAGCTGTTTTTT.